This T cell receptor (beta chain) comes out of a study of T cells in Graves' hyperthyroidism and ophthalmopathy. Broader study findings: Most thyroid-expanded clonotypes above 0.001 were also found in blood.

The CDR3 regions of TCR beta were amplified from RNA transcripts. Initially, a first-round RT-PCR of the TCR CDR3 employed the HTBI primer set. MiXCR was run by TCRdb on the multiplex PCR reads, yielding one entry per CDR3 protein. The data contain 490,000 or so distinct CDR3 sequences, roughly 21% of them singletons. The CDR3 extends over 14 amino acids. Trimming shortened V by 8 bases and J by 2 bases, and 16 bases separated the two germline ends. Germline CDR1 is SGHAT and CDR2 is FQNNGV. The table lists this clonotype with many counts. Its antigen is not known. The TCR was taken from a man aged 35-49 years with Graves' ophthalmopathy. The rearrangement links TRBV11-2 to TRBJ2-7; D tentatively fits TRBD1 or TRBD2 (7 bases each). Sequences were obtained from blood. The CDR3 reads CASRGEGATYEQYF. The CDR3 DNA follows: TGTGCCAGCCGAGGGGAGGGGGCAACCTACGAGCAGTACTTC.